This passage covers 23 T cell receptor beta chains from one sample sequenced in a study of cytomegalovirus exposure and HLA in healthy donors. Vbeta (60) and Jbeta (13) primers were used in the PCR. Sequencing used immunoSEQ multiplex PCR; TCRdb keeps in-frame clones, though not all of them. The repertoire holds some 150,000 clones, with about 80% as singletons. Specimen: PBMCs. The origin of the receptors is a man aged 25-45 years in good health and CMV-seropositive.

The chain joins TRBV5-1 to TRBJ2-2, with 7 bases that match TRBD2. Germline V CDR1 and CDR2: SGHRS, YFSETQ. V gave up 3 bases and J gave up 1 base; unmatched junction bases: 0. The CDR3 spans 14 residues. Here the CDR3 DNA reads TGCGCCAGCAGCTGGGGGGGGAACACCGGGGAGCTGTTTTTT. Encoded protein: CASSWGGNTGELFF.

This clone showed up just once. A read error may account for a junction end that differs from germline. The chain is built from TRBV4-1 and TRBJ1-6; D is unclear. CDR1 MGHRA and CDR2 YSYEKL come from the germline V gene. The CDR3 has 17 amino acids. The CDR3 is CASSQDRQVLYNSPLHF. The CDR3 region has the DNA TGCGCCAGCAGCCAAGATCGCCAGGTCCTCTATAATTCACCTCTCCACTTT.

As to this clone: The identical CDR3 is also encoded by other nucleotide sequences in the sample. The chain carries TRBV27 and TRBJ2-7, with 8 bases identical to TRBD1. From germline, CDR1 is MNHEY and CDR2 SMNVEV (reference sequence). This CDR3 has 14 residues. With 1 base clipped from V and 3 bases from J, the junction kept 2 bases outside the gene matches. The CDR3 sequence: CASSLFTGGYEQYF. For the CDR3, the DNA is TGTGCCAGCAGTTTATTTACAGGGGGCTACGAGCAGTACTTC.

The genes are TRBV7-9 and TRBJ2-1, with 7 bases matching TRBD2. The CDR3 consists of 10 residues. Per germline, CDR1 SEHNR and CDR2 FQNEAQ (reference sequence). CDR3 residues: CSAWGGEQFF. CDR3 coding DNA: TGTTCCGCCTGGGGGGGTGAGCAGTTCTTC. The full variable domain, in which reference TRBV7-9 and TRBJ2-1 provide the parts outside the CDR3, is DTGVSQNPRHKITKRGQNVTFRCDPISEHNRLYWYRQTLGQGPEFLTYFQNEAQLEKSRLLSDRFSAERPKGSFSTLEIQRTEQGDSAMYLCSAWGGEQFFGPGTRLTVL.

The CDR3 DNA sequence: TGTGCCAGCAGGGAGGGCGGGGGAGACTCCTACGAGCAGTACTTC. It encodes CASREGGGDSYEQYF. This chain uses TRBV28 with TRBJ2-7; TRBD2 matches at 7 bases. The junction had 8 bases not matched to a gene; V was cut back by 6 bases and J by 0 bases. Germline V gene data show CDR1 as MDHEN and CDR2 as SYDVKM. The CDR3 is made up of 15 amino acids.

The chain joins TRBV5-8 to TRBJ2-7, with 7 bases identical to TRBD1. CDR3 size: 14 residues. Trimming cost V 5 bases and J 9 bases; bases outside gene matches: 14. Germline CDR1 reads SGHTS; CDR2 reads YDEGEE. The CDR3 reads CASSFTGTAARQYF. Here the CDR3 DNA reads TGTGCCAGCAGTTTTACCGGGACAGCAGCGAGGCAGTACTTC.

This clone showed up just a few times. The chain couples TRBV9 to TRBJ2-3; TRBD2 agrees at 13 bases. V lost 3 bases, J lost 5 bases, and 3 bases stayed unmatched. The CDR3 extends over 15 amino acids. Germline values: CDR1 SGDLS, CDR2 YYNGEE. The CDR3 bases are TGTGCCAGCAGCGAGAGGACTAGCGGGAGAGATACGCAGTATTTT. This translates into CASSERTSGRDTQYF.

V and J are TRBV28 and TRBJ2-1; 9 bases fit TRBD2. The CDR3 runs 17 residues. The ends lost 4 bases at V and 1 base at J; junction bases unmatched: 8. Germline assignment: CDR1 MDHEN and CDR2 SYDVKM. CDR3 nucleotides: TGTGCCAGCAGTTATTGGGCGGGAGGGGTATCCTACAATGAGCAGTTCTTC. It translates to CASSYWAGGVSYNEQFF.

V is TRBV7-2 and J is TRBJ1-5, with TRBD1 identical over 8 bases. The length of the CDR3 is 14 residues. V lost 5 bases, J lost 7 bases, and 7 bases stayed unmatched. The germline gives CDR1 SGHTA, CDR2 FQGNSA. The CDR3 protein is CASSPNRGAQPQHF. DNA for the CDR3: TGTGCCAGCAGCCCCAACAGGGGGGCCCAGCCCCAGCATTTT.

This clone was detected only once. This chain joins TRBV7-8 and TRBJ2-3; perhaps TRBD1 as D (5 bases). V was trimmed by 0 bases and J by 3 bases, leaving 10 bases between them. Per germline, CDR1 SGHVS and CDR2 FQNEAQ. The CDR3 length is 15 residues. CDR3: CASSLAGRVTDTQYF. As DNA, the CDR3 is TGTGCCAGCAGCTTAGCGGGCAGGGTAACAGATACGCAGTATTTT. The whole variable domain, filled in from reference TRBV7-8 and TRBJ2-3, reads GAGVSQSPRYKVAKRGQDVALRCDPISGHVSLFWYQQALGQGPEFLTYFQNEAQLDKSGLPSDRFFAERPEGSVSTLKIQRTQQEDSAVYLCASSLAGRVTDTQYFGPGTRLTVL.

This clone was detected once. The chain combines TRBV7-9 with TRBJ2-7, with 9 nucleotides matching TRBD1. CDR3 length: 14 residues. The V segment lost 1 base and the J segment 6 bases; nucleotides outside the gene matches: 4. Germline CDR1 is SEHNR and CDR2 is FQNEAQ (reference sequence). CDR3 region: CASSLGTGAGEQYF. The CDR3 DNA reads TGTGCCAGCAGCTTAGGGACAGGGGCCGGCGAGCAGTACTTC.

The chain links TRBV30 to TRBJ1-2; no reliable D call. V lost 2 bases to trimming and J lost 7 bases, with 11 bases between them. The germline gives CDR1 GTSNPN, CDR2 SVGIG (reference sequence). The CDR3 contains 12 residues. In DNA, the CDR3 is TGTGCCTGGAGTAGCGGATACATTGGCTACACCTTC. Protein sequence: CAWSSGYIGYTF. The full variable domain, completed using reference TRBV30 and TRBJ1-2, is SQTIHQWPATLVQPVGSPLSLECTVEGTSNPNLYWYRQAAGRGLQLLFYSVGIGQISSEVPQNLSASRPQDRQFILSSKKLLLSDSGFYLCAWSSGYIGYTFGSGTRLTVV.

The chain employs TRBV30 and TRBJ2-7; D is possibly TRBD1 (5 bases). Trimming left V 4 bases short and J 1 base short, with 8 bases between. The CDR3 sequence is 12 residues long. Germline V lookup: CDR1 GTSNPN, CDR2 SVGIG (reference sequence). DNA for the CDR3: TGTGCCTGGACCAAGGGGTCCTACGAGCAGTACTTC. This translates into CAWTKGSYEQYF.

Here the CDR3 reads CASGGGSTDTQYF. The CDR3 coding sequence is TGTGCCAGCGGCGGCGGAAGCACAGATACGCAGTATTTT. The chain recombines TRBV6-6 with TRBJ2-3; D not certain. Trimming removed 8 bases from V and 0 bases from J, with 9 bases in between. Germline loops: CDR1 MNHNY, CDR2 SVGAGI (reference sequence). This CDR3 has 13 residues.

This clone has only a few counts. The chain joins TRBV7-9 to TRBJ1-1, with unresolved D. The CDR3 extends over 14 amino acids. The germline gives CDR1 SEHNR, CDR2 FQNEAQ (reference sequence). V lost 4 bases, J lost 0 bases, and 9 bases lay in between. The CDR3 nucleotides are TGTGCCAGCAGCTCCCGTCAGATGAACACTGAAGCTTTCTTT. It specifies CASSSRQMNTEAFF.

This clone was seen just once. This chain links TRBV6-1 with TRBJ2-7; 11 nucleotides line up with TRBD1. The V gene's germline CDR1 is MNHNS and CDR2 SASEGT. Unmatched junction bases numbered 7, after V lost 6 bases and J lost 3 bases. This CDR3 comprises 15 residues. The CDR3 DNA sequence: TGTGCCAGCAGCCCGGGACAGGGGGTATTCTACGAGCAGTACTTC. It encodes CASSPGQGVFYEQYF.

This clone was observed a few times. This sequence joins TRBV6-5 and TRBJ2-7; TRBD2 matches 7 bases. The CDR3 has 15 residues. Germline CDR1 is MNHEY and CDR2 is SVGAGI. The V segment lost 2 bases and the J segment 2 bases; nucleotides outside the gene matches: 6. As DNA, the CDR3 is TGTGCCAGCAGTTACGGGAGGGCCCTAACCTACGAGCAGTACTTC. Translating gives CASSYGRALTYEQYF.

The chain carries TRBV11-2 and TRBJ1-1; tentatively, D is TRBD1 (5 bases). Germline CDR1 is SGHAT and CDR2 is FQNNGV. The ends were cut back, 1 base at V and 1 base at J, with 13 bases in the middle. The CDR3 is made up of 16 amino acids. The CDR3 DNA is TGTGCCAGCAGCTTAGGGGGCGGATTAAAGAACACTGAAGCTTTCTTT. Protein sequence: CASSLGGGLKNTEAFF.

The genes are TRBV11-2 and TRBJ2-7, with D perhaps TRBD1 (6 bases). This CDR3 is built from 12 residues. V was clipped by 0 bases and J by 6 bases, with 6 bases between them. The germline V gene encodes CDR1 SGHAT and CDR2 FQNNGV. This CDR3 is CASSLDRGEQYF. CDR3 nucleotides: TGTGCCAGCAGCTTAGACAGGGGCGAGCAGTACTTC.

There are a few counts of this clone. The chain carries TRBV6-6 and TRBJ2-6; perhaps TRBD1 as D (6 bases). V lost 9 bases and J lost 1, with 7 bases in between. The CDR3 is 13 amino acids. The germline V gene has CDR1 MNHNY and CDR2 SVGAGI (reference sequence). The CDR3 loop is CASTGSGANVLTF. The DNA for the CDR3 is TGTGCCAGTACAGGGTCTGGGGCCAACGTCCTGACTTTC.

The J gene is TRBJ1-5, the V gene TRBV28; 9 bases are a match to TRBD1. J lost 2 bases, V lost 5 bases, and 7 bases had no gene match. Germline V CDR1 and CDR2: MDHEN, SYDVKM. The CDR3 sequence is 16 residues long. The CDR3 region is CASSPRDRAGNQPQHF. DNA for the CDR3: TGTGCCAGCAGTCCGCGGGACAGGGCCGGCAATCAGCCCCAGCATTTT.

This chain connects TRBV2 to TRBJ2-5; D perhaps matches TRBD1 (6 bases). The end of the DNA fits TRBJ2-7 better, so the J call may be wrong. Germline CDR1 is SNHLY and CDR2 is FYNNEI. CDR3 length: 15 amino acids. DNA of the CDR3: TGTGCCAGCAGTCCTATCGAACAGGGTGCCTACGAGCAGTACTTC. Translating it yields CASSPIEQGAYEQYF.

This rearrangement joins TRBV14 to TRBJ2-6; 10 bases are shared with TRBD1. J lost 3 bases, V lost 3 bases, and 11 bases had no gene match. Germline lookup yields CDR1 SGHDN and CDR2 FVKESK. This CDR3 is built from 19 residues. DNA of the CDR3: TGTGCCAGCAGCCAGGATTCCGGGACAGGGGTTTTTGGGGCCAACGTCCTGACTTTC. This gives the protein CASSQDSGTGVFGANVLTF.